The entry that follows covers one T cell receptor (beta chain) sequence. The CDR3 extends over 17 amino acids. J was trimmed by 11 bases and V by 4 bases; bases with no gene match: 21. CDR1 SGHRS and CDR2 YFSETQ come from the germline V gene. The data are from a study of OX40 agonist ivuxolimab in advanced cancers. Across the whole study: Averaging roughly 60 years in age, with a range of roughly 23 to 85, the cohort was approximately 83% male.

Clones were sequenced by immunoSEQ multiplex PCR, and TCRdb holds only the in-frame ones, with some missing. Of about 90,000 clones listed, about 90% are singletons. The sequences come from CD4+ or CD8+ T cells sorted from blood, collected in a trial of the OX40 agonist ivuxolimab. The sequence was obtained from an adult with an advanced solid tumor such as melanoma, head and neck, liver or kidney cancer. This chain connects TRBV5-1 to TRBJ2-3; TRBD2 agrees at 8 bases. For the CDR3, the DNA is TGCGCCAGCAGCCCTCAACCCGGGACTAGTAAGGGGATGGGGCAGTATTTT. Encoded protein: CASSPQPGTSKGMGQYF.